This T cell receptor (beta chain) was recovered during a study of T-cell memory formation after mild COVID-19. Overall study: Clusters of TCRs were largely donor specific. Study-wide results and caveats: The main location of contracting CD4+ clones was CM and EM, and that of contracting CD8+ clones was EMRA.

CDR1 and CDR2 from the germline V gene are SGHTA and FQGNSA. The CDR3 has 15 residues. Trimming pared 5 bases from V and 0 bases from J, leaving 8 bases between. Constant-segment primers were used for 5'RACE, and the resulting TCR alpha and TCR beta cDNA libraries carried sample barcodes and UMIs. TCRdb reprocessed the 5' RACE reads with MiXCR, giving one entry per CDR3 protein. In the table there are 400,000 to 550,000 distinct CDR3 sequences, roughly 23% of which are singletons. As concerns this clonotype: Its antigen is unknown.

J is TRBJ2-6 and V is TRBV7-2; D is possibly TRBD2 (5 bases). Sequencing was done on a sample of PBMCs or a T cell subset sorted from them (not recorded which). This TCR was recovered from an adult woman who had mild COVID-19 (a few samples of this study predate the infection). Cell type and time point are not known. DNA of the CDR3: TGTGCCAGCAGCCCCACTAGCTCTGGGGCCAACGTCCTGACTTTC. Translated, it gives CASSPTSSGANVLTF. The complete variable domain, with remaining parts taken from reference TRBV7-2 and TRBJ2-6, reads GAGVSQSPSNKVTEKGKDVELRCDPISGHTALYWYRQSLGQGLEFLIYFQGNSAPDKSGLPSDRFSAERTGGSVSTLTIQRTQQEDSAVYLCASSPTSSGANVLTFGAGSRLTVL.